This TCR beta chain derives from a study of CD8 T cells in Susac syndrome. V lost 0 bases and J lost 9, with 6 bases in between. CDR1 and CDR2 (germline): ENHRY, SYGVKD. The CDR3 covers 12 residues. RNA, at about 0.5 to 1 ug, was reverse transcribed with random hexamers. TCRdb redid the calling of the immunoSEQ multiplex PCR reads with MiXCR, one entry per CDR3 protein. The profile shows 330,000 or so distinct CDR3 sequences, roughly 90% of them singletons. This clonotype originated in a human donor with multiple sclerosis. This sequence joins TRBV10-3 and TRBJ2-1; D is unresolved. Sequencing input: CD8+ T cells from PBMCs. CDR3 in amino acids: CAISESGGEQFF. The CDR3 DNA sequence: TGTGCCATCAGTGAGTCGGGCGGTGAGCAGTTCTTC.